The source of this TCR beta chain is a study of CD8+ T cells in alopecia areata. Whole-study context: Treated patients were given 5 to 10 mg oral tofacitinib twice daily. Study-level findings and limits: Whether baseline CD8+ expansion is linked to response remains uncertain, given a single nonresponder. The study found that many expanded lesional clones persisted in scalp and blood during tofacitinib.

Extracted RNA was reverse transcribed, and the resulting cDNA served as sequencing template. The data were produced by immunoSEQ multiplex PCR, yet TCRdb's version contains in-frame clones alone and is incomplete. The sample includes around 270,000 clones, nearly 60% of them seen just once. The germline gives CDR1 MDHEN, CDR2 SYDVKM. The CDR3 is 14 amino acids. The germline V and J ends were trimmed by 5 bases and 2 bases, with 10 bases remaining between them. Noted treatment: oral pan-JAK inhibitor, 5-10 mg twice daily. Concerning this clone: The antigen is unknown.

This specimen was CD4+ T cells sorted from blood, taken at week 24, from a patient treated with tofacitinib. The sequence was collected from a human donor with alopecia areata. J is TRBJ1-5 and V is TRBV28; D not certain. This chain's CDR3 is CASSPRSGNQPQHF. CDR3 bases: TGTGCCAGCAGTCCCAGGAGTGGCAATCAGCCCCAGCATTTT.